Sequencing of this T cell receptor beta chain was carried out in a study of cytomegalovirus exposure and HLA in healthy donors. Study-level findings and limits: Researchers reported that a few CMV-associated chains were confirmed in vitro as CMV antigen-specific. An analysis that was carried out later associated about 17,000 TCR beta sequences with HLA alleles at 0.05 false discovery rate.

A remark on this clone: Antigen unknown.

Amplification used 60 Vbeta primers and 13 Jbeta primers. The repertoire was sequenced with immunoSEQ multiplex PCR; TCRdb's copy has only in-frame clones and lacks some. In all, the sample yields 150,000 to 200,000 clones. Sequencing input: PBMCs. This receptor was taken from a man between 25 and 39 years old in good health and CMV-seronegative.

The CDR3 region is CASSTEYGQSFSGANVLTF. The DNA for the CDR3 is TGTGCCAGCAGCACAGAGTATGGACAGAGCTTCTCTGGGGCCAACGTCCTGACTTTC. The rearrangement uses TRBV7-9 and TRBJ2-6; D is perhaps TRBD1 (6 bases). CDR1 and CDR2 from the germline V gene are SEHNR and FQNEAQ (reference sequence). Trimming shortened V by 5 bases and J by 0 bases, and 20 bases separated the two germline ends. The CDR3 is made up of 19 amino acids. The complete variable domain, with remaining parts taken from reference TRBV7-9 and TRBJ2-6, reads DTGVSQNPRHKITKRGQNVTFRCDPISEHNRLYWYRQTLGQGPEFLTYFQNEAQLEKSRLLSDRFSAERPKGSFSTLEIQRTEQGDSAMYLCASSTEYGQSFSGANVLTFGAGSRLTVL.